This T cell receptor beta chain is drawn from a study of shared clonotypes between healthy human individuals. Study findings and constraints: It was observed that roughly 5.4% of naive CD4 clonotypes were shared across several donors.

As concerns this clone: Its antigen is not known. Other DNA sequences in the same sample also yield this CDR3.

Germline V gives CDR1 SQVTM, CDR2 ANQGSEA. The V end lost 4 bases, the J end lost 2 bases, and 5 bases lay between the germline ends. CDR3 length equals 11 residues. Terminally differentiated effector memory CD45RA+ cells were left out of the naive CD8 fraction, which was CD45RO-negative and positively selected for CCR7. Using immunoSEQ multiplex PCR, the repertoire was profiled, and TCRdb retains in-frame clones only, with some absent. The repertoire holds around 600,000 clones, with roughly 98% as singletons. The genes are TRBV29-1 and TRBJ2-5; no firm D call. The sequence derives from a man aged 30 to 45 in good health. Sequencing was performed on naive CD8+ T cells sorted from blood. CDR3 nucleotide sequence: TGCAGCGTTGGACCGCAAGAGACCCAGTACTTC. The encoded protein is CSVGPQETQYF.